This is a list of T cell receptor beta chains from one sample in a study of T-cell reconstitution after alpha-beta-depleted transplantation in children. TCRdb re-called the PCR reads through MiXCR, storing one row per CDR3 protein. This sample has some 9,700 distinct CDR3 sequences, with roughly 14% found just once. The source material was PBMCs, mostly from graft donor cells, sampled 60 days after TCRalphabeta/CD19-depleted stem cell transplant. The receptors here all came from a male patient aged 5 to 17 who had a stem cell transplant for acute lymphoblastic leukemia, so the T cells may come from the graft donor. Each CDR3 is given with its conserved first and last residue. Each record gives: CDR3 protein, CDR3 DNA, D gene, V gene, J gene, clone size. D genes are given only for firm matches. Not every row has a clone size; where given, it reads once, few, many or a size class.

CASSPTAGVGVELFF	TGTGCCAGCAGCCCTACGGCGGGAGTTGGGGTGGAGCTGTTTTTT	TRBD2	TRBV11-2	TRBJ2-2	many
CASSSPWSNQPQHF	TGTGCCAGCAGCTCCCCGTGGAGCAATCAGCCCCAGCATTTT	.	TRBV7-9	TRBJ1-5	many
CASSRTGALPQHF	TGTGCCAGCTCACGTACAGGGGCCCTTCCCCAGCATTTT	TRBD1	TRBV18	TRBJ1-5	medium-sized
CSAGIGGPEQQQFF	TGCAGTGCTGGAATAGGGGGCCCAGAGCAGCAGCAGTTCTTC	TRBD1	TRBV20-1	TRBJ2-1	many
CASSVPQGKSSQYF	TGTGCCAGCAGCGTGCCTCAGGGGAAGAGTTCCCAGTACTTC	.	TRBV5-6	TRBJ2-5	many
CASSLANPPHEQYF	TGTGCCAGCAGCTTAGCGAACCCCCCCCACGAGCAGTACTTC	.	TRBV7-6	TRBJ2-7	many
CASSSQGVGTGELFF	TGTGCCAGCAGTTCACAGGGGGTAGGCACCGGGGAGCTGTTTTTT	TRBD1	TRBV12-3/TRBV12-4	TRBJ2-2	many
CASSPKGLVGEQYF	TGTGCCAGCTCACCAAAGGGCCTCGTCGGCGAGCAGTACTTC	.	TRBV18	TRBJ2-7	many
CASSCPPRGQFIHNEQFF	TGTGCCAGCAGTTGCCCCCCGAGGGGGCAATTTATCCACAATGAGCAGTTCTTC	TRBD1	TRBV6-5	TRBJ2-1	few
CASSQDIWGAEGDTQYF	TGCGCCAGCAGCCAAGATATTTGGGGGGCCGAAGGAGATACGCAGTATTTT	.	TRBV4-3	TRBJ2-3	.
CASRPFSGTDTQYF	TGTGCCAGCCGACCGTTTAGCGGCACAGATACGCAGTATTTT	.	TRBV12-3/TRBV12-4	TRBJ2-3	many
CSARVQGADTQYF	TGCAGTGCTAGAGTGCAGGGGGCAGATACGCAGTATTTT	TRBD1	TRBV20-1	TRBJ2-3	.
CASSFVLDTQYF	TGTGCCAGCAGCTTCGTTTTAGATACGCAGTATTTT	.	TRBV11-1	TRBJ2-3	.
CASSHSEPFYGYTF	TGCGCCAGCAGCCACAGCGAGCCTTTTTATGGCTACACCTTC	.	TRBV4-1	TRBJ1-2	many
CASSQGPDLAGGQETQYF	TGTGCCAGCAGCCAAGGGCCGGATCTAGCGGGAGGGCAAGAGACCCAGTACTTC	TRBD2	TRBV4-2	TRBJ2-5	many
CASSSMAGSGEEGNYGYTF	TGCGCCAGCAGCTCGATGGCAGGGTCGGGCGAAGAGGGGAACTATGGCTACACCTTC	.	TRBV5-1	TRBJ1-2	many
CASSPQQGKIYGYTF	TGTGCCAGCAGCCCCCAACAGGGGAAAATCTATGGCTACACCTTC	TRBD1	TRBV14	TRBJ1-2	many
CASISGGFGRNTEAFF	TGTGCCAGTATATCGGGGGGCTTCGGTAGGAACACTGAAGCTTTCTTT	.	TRBV19	TRBJ1-1	medium-sized
CASSQDYLAESTDTQYF	TGTGCCAGCAGCCAGGATTACTTAGCGGAGTCCACAGATACGCAGTATTTT	.	TRBV4-2	TRBJ2-3	many
CASSPTSANEQFF	TGTGCCAGCTCCCCGACTAGCGCCAATGAGCAGTTCTTC	TRBD2	TRBV18	TRBJ2-1	few
CASSSTTSGRTDTQYF	TGTGCCAGCAGCTCAACGACTAGCGGGAGAACAGATACGCAGTATTTT	TRBD2	TRBV7-9	TRBJ2-3	many
CASSAGRWEKLFF	TGCGCCAGCAGCGCGGGGAGATGGGAAAAACTGTTTTTT	.	TRBV5-1	TRBJ1-4	many
CASSLAQGNTEAFF	TGCGCCAGCAGCTTGGCCCAGGGAAACACTGAAGCTTTCTTT	.	TRBV5-1	TRBJ1-1	many
CASSKDSGEGTGELFF	TGTGCCAGCAGCAAGGACTCCGGGGAGGGGACCGGGGAGCTGTTTTTT	TRBD2	TRBV7-2	TRBJ2-2	.
CASSLGAGVLDTEAFF	TGTGCCAGCAGTTTAGGGGCCGGGGTTTTGGACACTGAAGCTTTCTTT	.	TRBV12-3/TRBV12-4	TRBJ1-1	many
CASRKGTGPYNEQFF	TGTGCCAGCAGAAAAGGGACAGGGCCTTACAATGAGCAGTTCTTC	TRBD1	TRBV25-1	TRBJ2-1	.
CASSGYREKLFF	TGTGCCAGCAGTGGCTACAGGGAAAAACTGTTTTTT	.	TRBV25-1	TRBJ1-4	few
CASSPRRGGRAEGADTQYF	TGTGCCAGCAGCCCCAGGCGTGGCGGGAGGGCTGAGGGCGCAGATACGCAGTATTTT	TRBD2	TRBV4-2	TRBJ2-3	many
CAWSVGQGVIFQPQHF	TGTGCCTGGAGTGTCGGACAGGGGGTCATATTTCAGCCCCAGCATTTT	TRBD1	TRBV30	TRBJ1-5	.
CSAAETYATNEKLFF	TGCAGTGCTGCTGAAACCTATGCAACTAATGAAAAACTGTTTTTT	.	TRBV20-1	TRBJ1-4	many
CASSQGLSLGGHQPQHF	TGCGCCAGCAGTCAAGGTCTCAGCCTCGGAGGTCATCAGCCCCAGCATTTT	.	TRBV23-1	TRBJ1-5	few
CASSRHQTNTEAFF	TGTGCCAGCAGTCGACATCAAACGAACACTGAAGCTTTCTTT	.	TRBV12-3/TRBV12-4	TRBJ1-1	many
CASSFGLLSEKLFF	TGTGCCAGCAGCTTCGGTCTCCTGAGTGAAAAACTGTTTTTT	.	TRBV7-9	TRBJ1-4	.
CASSEFTSGNTGELFF	TGCGCCAGCAGTGAGTTTACTAGCGGAAACACCGGGGAGCTGTTTTTT	TRBD2	TRBV10-1	TRBJ2-2	.
CSARGAGASYYEQYF	TGCAGTGCTAGAGGAGCGGGAGCCTCTTATTACGAGCAGTACTTC	TRBD2	TRBV20-1	TRBJ2-7	.
CASSPGTPGGNSPLHF	TGTGCCAGCTCACCTGGGACACCGGGCGGGAATTCACCCCTCCACTTT	.	TRBV18	TRBJ1-6	many
CASSSGLTQRGNEQFF	TGTGCCAGCAGTTCAGGACTAACCCAGCGAGGCAATGAGCAGTTCTTC	.	TRBV6-2/TRBV6-3	TRBJ2-1	many
CDRFMNTEAFF	TGCGACAGGTTTATGAACACTGAAGCTTTCTTT	.	TRBV29-1	TRBJ1-1	many
CASSARLADWYNEQFF	TGCGCCAGCAGCGCCCGACTAGCGGACTGGTACAATGAGCAGTTCTTC	TRBD2	TRBV4-3	TRBJ2-1	many
CASSQGMRGPTSGLHEQYF	TGCGCCAGCAGCCAAGGTATGCGGGGTCCGACTAGCGGGCTCCACGAGCAGTACTTC	TRBD2	TRBV4-1	TRBJ2-7	.
CASSPGGARRSPLHF	TGTGCCAGCAGCCCAGGGGGGGCACGGAGGTCACCCCTCCACTTT	TRBD1	TRBV12-3/TRBV12-4	TRBJ1-6	.
CASSVLTADTQYF	TGTGCCAGCAGCGTACTGACAGCAGATACGCAGTATTTT	.	TRBV9	TRBJ2-3	many
CASSLAAGLAEAFF	TGCGCCAGCAGCTTGGCGGCAGGGTTGGCTGAAGCTTTCTTT	.	TRBV5-1	TRBJ1-1	many
CSAPRPGTRFSTDTQYF	TGCAGTGCTCCCCGTCCCGGGACTCGGTTTAGCACAGATACGCAGTATTTT	.	TRBV20-1	TRBJ2-3	many
CASSSQGVLRGYTF	TGTGCCAGCAGTTCGCAGGGAGTATTACGTGGCTACACCTTC	.	TRBV12-3/TRBV12-4	TRBJ1-2	medium-sized